The rows below give T cell receptor beta chains drawn from one sample of a study of blood T cell repertoires in COVID-19. Assay used: immunoSEQ multiplex PCR; TCRdb lists only in-frame clones, some missing. The sample gives approximately 240,000 clones, nearly 90% of which show up once; roughly 12% is in the top ten. Input material: peripheral blood. The origin of the receptors is a woman under 30 who had recovered from COVID-19. The CDR3 runs from the conserved cysteine through the conserved F or W. The D gene is left open where the match is weak. Expanded clones get a size class; other rows say once, few or many, or leave the size out.

clone size	V gene	J gene	D gene	CDR3 length	CDR3 protein	CDR3 DNA
.	TRBV6-6	TRBJ2-7	TRBD2	14	CASRTSGSPYEQYF	TGTGCCAGCAGAACGAGCGGGAGTCCCTACGAGCAGTACTTC
.	TRBV6-1	TRBJ1-6	.	13	CASSEAGNSPLHF	TGTGCCAGCAGTGAAGCGGGCAACTCACCCCTCCACTTT
.	TRBV11-3	TRBJ2-7	TRBD2	16	CASSLGGPSGSDEQYF	TGTGCCAGCAGCTTAGGCGGTCCTAGCGGGAGCGACGAGCAGTACTTC
.	TRBV5-1	TRBJ2-1	.	16	CASSLIRLARYNEQFF	TGCGCCAGCAGCTTAATCCGGCTAGCGCGATACAATGAGCAGTTCTTC
.	TRBV5-1	TRBJ2-2	.	16	CASREGASEVTGELFF	TGCGCCAGCAGAGAAGGGGCTAGCGAGGTTACCGGGGAGCTGTTTTTT
.	TRBV18	TRBJ1-5	.	14	CASSPPIFGGPQHF	TGTGCCAGCTCACCACCTATCTTTGGGGGCCCCCAGCATTTT
.	TRBV7-9	TRBJ1-3	.	16	CASSLGRDYSGNTIYF	TGTGCCAGCAGCTTAGGGCGGGACTACTCTGGAAACACCATATATTTT
.	TRBV27	TRBJ2-7	TRBD1	14	CASSLGDSVYEQYF	TGTGCCAGCAGTTTAGGGGACAGCGTCTACGAGCAGTACTTC
.	TRBV29-1	TRBJ1-1	.	13	CSVVLGTNTEAFF	TGCAGCGTTGTGCTAGGGACTAACACTGAAGCTTTCTTT
.	TRBV30	TRBJ2-3	.	15	CAWSVQGVSTDTQYF	TGTGCCTGGAGTGTACAGGGAGTTAGCACAGATACGCAGTATTTT
once	TRBV28	TRBJ1-4	TRBD1	14	CASSQIQGAEKLFF	TGTGCCAGCAGTCAAATACAGGGGGCCGAAAAACTGTTTTTT
.	TRBV5-6	TRBJ2-4	.	14	CASSFYLAKNIQYF	TGTGCCAGCAGCTTCTACTTAGCCAAAAACATTCAGTACTTC
.	TRBV5-1	TRBJ2-1	TRBD2	19	CASSPRGGGRRKTYNEQFF	TGCGCCAGCAGCCCCCGGGGGGGCGGGAGGCGGAAAACCTACAATGAGCAGTTCTTC
.	TRBV6-5	TRBJ1-1	.	13	CASSYSGGSGTFF	TGTGCCAGCAGTTACTCCGGCGGGTCCGGAACTTTCTTT
.	TRBV5-6	TRBJ1-2	.	13	CASTTRTNYGYTF	TGTGCCAGCACCACTAGGACTAACTATGGCTACACCTTC
.	TRBV29-1	TRBJ1-1	.	15	CSVEGRGLRDTEAFF	TGCAGCGTTGAGGGCAGGGGCCTCAGGGACACTGAAGCTTTCTTT
.	TRBV3-1/TRBV3-2	TRBJ2-1	.	13	CASSQEERNEQFF	TGTGCCAGCAGCCAAGAGGAGCGCAATGAGCAGTTCTTC
.	TRBV19	TRBJ1-1	.	15	CASSIDRLAGDEAFF	TGTGCCAGTAGTATAGATCGACTGGCCGGGGATGAAGCTTTCTTT
.	TRBV6-2/TRBV6-3	TRBJ2-7	.	14	CASSYGGFSYEQYF	TGTGCCAGCAGTTACGGGGGGTTCTCCTACGAGCAGTACTTC
.	TRBV9	TRBJ1-1	.	13	CASSIRGNTEAFF	TGTGCCAGCAGCATCAGGGGGAACACTGAAGCTTTCTTT
.	TRBV18	TRBJ1-2	.	12	CASSRGRYGYTF	TGTGCCAGCTCAAGGGGAAGATATGGCTACACCTTC
once	TRBV12-3/TRBV12-4	TRBJ1-1	.	13	CASTLGQITEAFF	TGTGCCAGCACCCTGGGACAAATCACTGAAGCTTTCTTT
.	TRBV12-3/TRBV12-4	TRBJ2-1	.	11	CASSFLREQFF	TGTGCCAGCAGTTTCCTGCGGGAGCAGTTCTTC
.	TRBV30	TRBJ2-2	TRBD2	16	CAWGTGLAGGAGELFF	TGTGCCTGGGGTACCGGACTAGCGGGAGGGGCCGGGGAGCTGTTTTTT
.	TRBV7-9	TRBJ2-1	TRBD1	13	CASSSTGLTEQFF	TGTGCCAGCAGCTCGACAGGGCTCACTGAGCAGTTCTTC
.	TRBV7-9	TRBJ2-5	.	15	CASSPQGGQQETQYF	TGTGCCAGCAGCCCCCAGGGAGGCCAACAAGAGACCCAGTACTTC
.	TRBV4-1	TRBJ2-3	TRBD2	17	CASSQEAAGGITDTQYF	TGCGCCAGCAGCCAAGAGGCAGCGGGAGGGATCACAGATACGCAGTATTTT